This TCR beta chain was captured in a study of post-analysis software for immune sequencing data (dated by TCRdb to 2014 to 2015). Background for the entire study: The recorded disease courses included relapsing-remitting, secondary progressive and progressive-relapsing multiple sclerosis, and some patients had no subtype annotation. A subset of samples was prepared in parallel using single-end sample barcoding, then pooled and co-amplified after Illumina adapter ligation. The patient repertoires were set against around eleven previously published healthy control repertoires from donors whose ages ranged from roughly 6 to 26 years.

Library prep was done by PCR. The instrument given in TCRdb is Illumina HiSeq 2500. To reduce PCR and sequencing biases, unique molecular identifiers were incorporated into the TCR beta cDNA libraries. Per 1 to 10 million input T cells, some 500,000 cDNA molecules were obtained, such that each molecule approximated one T cell. The patient libraries were prepared and sequenced with the same protocol used for the earlier healthy control dataset. Samples belonging to the same batch were prepared together, multiplexed and sequenced on a shared HiSeq lane. The authors' pipeline ran thus. MIGEC was used to process the raw barcoded reads, and molecular identifier groups with only a single read were discarded before consensus assembly and CDR3 extraction. Clonotype tables were post-analysed with VDJtools, normalizing diversity by down-sampling all datasets to the smallest sample size. In repertoire overlap clustering, CDR3 amino acid sequences, but not nucleotide sequences, were matched to correct batch-related cross-sample contamination. TCRdb reprocessing: public reads trimmed at Q25 with fastp, clones called with MiXCR, in-frame beta chains kept. When rows share a CDR3 protein, they turn into one entry using the most common DNA and genes. The V and J calls and clone size are TCRdb's, not the authors'. The table for this sample lists hundreds of thousands of distinct CDR3 sequences; 44% of them were counted only once. The ten top clones hold 1.5% to 2% of the sample.

Broader findings and caveats from the paper: Patients showed significantly higher frequencies than controls for several TRBV segments, among them TRBV5-6, TRBV5-1 and TRBV20-1. The control group was slightly older than the multiple sclerosis patient group. When samples were clustered directly using the F measure, samples prepared in the same batch co-clustered strongly, which prompted a batch-effect correction. Compared with controls, multiple sclerosis patients had significantly lower normalized Chao1 diversity, a finding suggesting substantial peripheral T-cell clonal expansion.

TCR beta repertoires were profiled from peripheral blood of 13 young patients with multiple sclerosis to demonstrate the VDJtools post-analysis software. Multiple sclerosis patients were children and adolescents aged about 6 to 16 years. Of note for this clonotype: Its binding antigen is unknown. The input lacks base qualities; no much larger clone sits a single base away.

Per the germline V gene, ENHRY is the CDR1 and SYGVKD is the CDR2. Trimming takes 0 bases from V and 8 bases from J, and the germline ends sit 8 bases apart. CDR3 length: 13 amino acids, cysteine to phenylalanine. Here the CDR3 DNA is all that survives: 39 bases in frame from base 1. Sequencing used blood. The V gene is TRBV10-3 and the J gene is TRBJ2-1; the D region is possibly TRBD1 or TRBD2, each matching across 5 bases. This clonotype originated in a girl between 5 and 17 years old with multiple sclerosis. In nucleotides, the sequence is TGTGCCATCAGTGAGTCCCGGGGCCATGAGCAGTTCTTC. The translation is CAISESRGHEQFF.